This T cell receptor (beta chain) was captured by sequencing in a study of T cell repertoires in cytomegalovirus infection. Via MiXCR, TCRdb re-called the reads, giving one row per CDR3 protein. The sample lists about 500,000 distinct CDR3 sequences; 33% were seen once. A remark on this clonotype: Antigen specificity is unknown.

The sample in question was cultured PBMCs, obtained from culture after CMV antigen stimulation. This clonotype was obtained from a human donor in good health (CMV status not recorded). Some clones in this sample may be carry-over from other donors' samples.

The CDR3 region has the DNA TGTGCCAGCAGCTCTCCCTGGGGCCAGAGCAATGAGCAGTTCTTC. As protein: CASSSPWGQSNEQFF. The chain combines TRBV7-9 with TRBJ2-1; TRBD1 is a possible D gene (5 bases). Trimming stripped 4 bases from V and 6 bases from J, with 16 bases between. The CDR3 is 15 residues long. The germline V gene encodes CDR1 SEHNR and CDR2 FQNEAQ (reference sequence).